Presented here are 28 T cell receptor beta chains from one specimen sequenced in a study of T-cell reconstitution after alpha-beta-depleted transplantation in children. Unique molecular identifiers were incorporated during preparation of the TCRbeta library. Using its own MiXCR run on the PCR reads, TCRdb lists one record per CDR3 protein. The sample shows about 200,000 distinct CDR3 sequences, around 5.9% of them seen only once. The sequencing here drew on PBMCs, taken before TCRalphabeta/CD19-depleted stem cell transplant. Receptors originate from a girl under two years old with combined immunodeficiency, due to receive a stem cell transplant.

In its sample, this clonotype was seen many times. This rearrangement joins TRBV2 to TRBJ2-5; TRBD1 agrees at 10 bases. The ends lost 5 bases at V and 4 bases at J; junction bases unmatched: 13. The CDR3 sequence is 17 residues long. From germline, CDR1 is SNHLY and CDR2 FYNNEI. In nucleotides, the CDR3 is TGTGCCAGCAGTCACCCAAAACGACAGGGGGCAAGAGAGACCCAGTACTTC. As protein: CASSHPKRQGARETQYF.

This clonotype was recorded at least ten times. The J gene is TRBJ1-4, the V gene TRBV20-1, with D possibly matching TRBD1 (5 bases). Germline loops: CDR1 DFQATT, CDR2 SNEGSKA (reference sequence). This CDR3 region has 15 residues. The V gene lost 0 bases and the J gene lost 8 bases, with 16 bases spanning the gap. The CDR3 region has the DNA TGCAGTGCTAGAGATTATTGGGGACCGGAGGAAAAACTGTTTTTT. It codes for CSARDYWGPEEKLFF.

Many counts were recorded for this clonotype. The rearrangement joins TRBV6-2 or TRBV6-3 to TRBJ2-1; D is uncertain. In germline, CDR1 is MNHEY, CDR2 SVGEGT. V lost 3 bases and J lost 8, with 11 bases in between. The CDR3 spans 13 residues. The CDR3 loop reads CASSYWAADEQFF. The DNA for the CDR3 is TGTGCCAGCAGTTATTGGGCGGCCGATGAGCAGTTCTTC.

Ten or more counts support this clonotype. The chain has TRBV6-5 and TRBJ2-3; D call uncertain. This CDR3 region has 14 residues. V lost 1 base and J lost 0, with 5 bases in between. Germline V lookup: CDR1 MNHEY, CDR2 SVGAGI. Here the CDR3 reads CASSYFASTDTQYF. As DNA, the CDR3 is TGTGCCAGCAGTTACTTTGCCAGCACAGATACGCAGTATTTT.

The table lists this clonotype with many counts. The chain links TRBV7-2 to TRBJ2-2; tentative D call: TRBD2 (6 bases). There are 15 residues in the CDR3. V was shortened by 2 bases and J by 7 bases, with 14 bases between the two germline ends. In germline, CDR1 is SGHTA, CDR2 FQGNSA. The CDR3 bases are TGTGCCAGCAGCTTACTCAGACTAGACGTCGGGGAGCTGTTTTTT. It specifies CASSLLRLDVGELFF.

This clonotype was picked up many times. V and J are TRBV14 and TRBJ2-7; TRBD2 aligns across 8 bases. Germline V gives CDR1 SGHDN, CDR2 FVKESK. V gave up 2 bases and J gave up 4 bases; unmatched junction bases: 7. This CDR3 is 15 amino acids long. CDR3: CASSQTRLARYEQYF. The DNA for the CDR3 is TGTGCCAGCAGCCAAACGAGACTAGCGCGGTACGAGCAGTACTTC.

This clonotype came up a few times. The J gene is TRBJ2-2, the V gene TRBV4-1, with D perhaps matching TRBD1 (7 bases). Trimming stripped 1 base from V and 2 bases from J, with 26 bases between. The CDR3 loop spans 21 amino acids. Germline V CDR1 and CDR2: MGHRA, YSYEKL. The CDR3 DNA sequence: TGCGCCAGCAGCCAAGGGAGTAGGGGAGGACAGGTCCTTTTAAACACCGGGGAGCTGTTTTTT. The encoded protein is CASSQGSRGGQVLLNTGELFF.

This clonotype was counted between two and nine times. The genes are TRBV10-3 and TRBJ1-2; no reliable D call. V lost 4 bases and J 4 bases, leaving 7 bases between the germline ends. CDR3 size: 12 residues. CDR1 is ENHRY, CDR2 SYGVKD, per germline. The CDR3 reads CAISAGGYGYTF. CDR3 bases: TGTGCCATCAGTGCGGGCGGCTATGGCTACACCTTC.

In this sample, this clonotype turned up many times. This chain connects TRBV28 to TRBJ1-5, with D possibly matching TRBD1 (5 bases). This CDR3 has 11 amino acids. Germline V lookup: CDR1 MDHEN, CDR2 SYDVKM. V shed 11 bases and J shed 2 bases, with 7 bases lying between them. CDR3 region: CAVGGNQPQHF. The CDR3 coding sequence is TGTGCCGTGGGGGGCAATCAGCCCCAGCATTTT.

This clonotype was detected only a few times. V usage is TRBV28 and J usage is TRBJ2-3, with D tentatively TRBD1 (6 bases). The CDR3 covers 13 residues. V was trimmed by 4 bases and J by 4 bases, leaving 9 bases between them. CDR1 and CDR2 from the germline V gene are MDHEN and SYDVKM. The CDR3 nucleotides are TGTGCCAGCAGTTGGACAGTCCCAGATACGCAGTATTTT. As protein: CASSWTVPDTQYF. Supplemented by reference TRBV28 and TRBJ2-3, the full variable domain reads DVKVTQSSRYLVKRTGEKVFLECVQDMDHENMFWYRQDPGLGLRLIYFSYDVKMKEKGDIPEGYSVSREKKERFSLILESASTNQTSMYLCASSWTVPDTQYFGPGTRLTVL.

The sample holds many counts of this clonotype. The rearrangement links TRBV4-3 to TRBJ2-1; 9 bases agree with TRBD2. This CDR3 spans 16 amino acids. CDR1 is LGHNA, CDR2 YSLEER, per germline. The junction had 8 bases not matched to a gene; V was cut back by 4 bases and J by 4 bases. CDR3 nucleotide sequence: TGCGCCAGCAGCCTCACCGGGACTAGCCTTTACAATGAGCAGTTCTTC. It translates to CASSLTGTSLYNEQFF.

This clonotype was counted at least ten times. The rearrangement links TRBV3-1 to TRBJ2-7; 9 nucleotides line up with TRBD1. Per the germline V gene, CDR1 is LGHDT and CDR2 is YNNKEL (reference sequence). J lost 4 bases, V lost 3 bases, and 10 bases had no gene match. This CDR3 is built from 16 residues. The CDR3 is CASSHGGGTGWYEQYF. CDR3 in DNA: TGTGCCAGCAGCCACGGTGGTGGGACAGGGTGGTACGAGCAGTACTTC.

Comments on this clonotype: A much larger clone is a single base away; this may be a read error. The chain uses TRBV7-2 and TRBJ2-7; D unclear. Deletions cut 0 bases from V and 2 bases from J, with 17 bases between. The V gene's germline CDR1 is SGHTA and CDR2 FQGNSA. This CDR3 comprises 17 residues. The CDR3 loop reads CASSLASRRPHAYEQYF. The CDR3 DNA reads TGTGCCAGCAGCTTAGCGAGCAGGCGGCCTCATGCCTACGAGCAGTACTTC.

This clonotype has a count of ten or more. The chain carries TRBV5-1 and TRBJ2-1; D is perhaps TRBD2 (5 bases). The CDR3 runs 12 residues. The germline V gene has CDR1 SGHRS and CDR2 YFSETQ. The V end was cut by 8 bases, the J end by 3 bases, with 9 bases between. This CDR3 is CASAEGYNEQFF. The DNA of the CDR3 is TGCGCCAGTGCTGAGGGCTACAATGAGCAGTTCTTC.

This clonotype was detected ten times or more. The chain uses TRBV5-6 and TRBJ2-7, with 8 nucleotides matching TRBD2. Germline V gives CDR1 SGHDT, CDR2 YYEEEE. J was trimmed by 3 bases and V by 2 bases; bases with no gene match: 1. This CDR3 is 13 amino acids long. CDR3 residues: CASSFTSGYEQYF. CDR3 bases: TGTGCCAGCAGCTTCACTAGCGGCTACGAGCAGTACTTC.

In its sample, this clonotype was seen many times. J is TRBJ2-3 and V is TRBV12-3 or TRBV12-4, with TRBD1 identical over 8 bases. V lost 6 bases and J lost 4; bases outside the gene matches: 9. There are 15 residues in the CDR3. The CDR3 DNA follows: TGTGCCAGCAGGTCCCTAGGACAGGGATCAGATACGCAGTATTTT. Amino acid sequence: CASRSLGQGSDTQYF.

This clonotype came up many times. The V and J genes are TRBV7-9 and TRBJ2-5; a weak D match, TRBD1 (5 bases). V was pared by 3 bases and J by 4 bases, with 12 bases between. The germline CDR1 and CDR2 sequences are SEHNR and FQNEAQ (reference sequence). There are 14 residues in the CDR3. This CDR3 reads CASSFMQGVETQYF. The CDR3 bases are TGTGCCAGCAGCTTTATGCAGGGTGTAGAGACCCAGTACTTC.

This clonotype was observed at least ten times. The CDR3 DNA reads as TGTGCCAGCAGTCCGTTCACCGGGGAGCTGTTTTTT. This gives the protein CASSPFTGELFF. This chain links TRBV12-3 or TRBV12-4 with TRBJ2-2; D remains unclear. The CDR3 sequence is 12 residues long. The germline V and J ends were trimmed by 5 bases and 4 bases, with 5 bases remaining between them.

This clonotype was detected ten times or more. The V call is TRBV15, the J call TRBJ2-7; 7 bases align to TRBD1. From germline, CDR1 is LNHNV and CDR2 YYDKDF (reference sequence). The CDR3 consists of 14 residues. After removal of 5 bases from V and 2 bases from J, the junction contained 6 bases not matched to a gene. The CDR3 DNA reads TGTGCCACCAGCCTTAGACAGGGTGCCTACGAGCAGTACTTC. Encoded protein: CATSLRQGAYEQYF.

V gene TRBV4-1 combines with J gene TRBJ2-6; D perhaps matches TRBD1 (5 bases). V shed 2 bases and J shed 2 bases, with 13 bases lying between them. The CDR3 is 17 amino acids. Germline V CDR1 and CDR2: MGHRA, YSYEKL. The CDR3 is CASSQPVSRAGANVLTF. CDR3 nucleotides: TGCGCCAGCAGCCAACCCGTGAGCAGGGCTGGGGCCAACGTCCTGACTTTC.

V is TRBV20-1 and J is TRBJ2-2, with unresolved D. Trimming removed 0 bases from V and 1 base from J, with 9 bases in between. CDR1 and CDR2 from the germline V gene are DFQATT and SNEGSKA (reference sequence). The CDR3 contains 15 residues. This CDR3 reads CSARDLEGNTGELFF. The CDR3 DNA is TGCAGTGCTAGAGATCTAGAAGGGAACACCGGGGAGCTGTTTTTT.

This clonotype has ten or more counts. The chain links TRBV3-1 to TRBJ2-7; D remains unclear. V shed 4 bases and J shed 3 bases, with 16 bases lying between them. The CDR3 loop spans 15 amino acids. Germline CDR1 and CDR2: LGHDT and YNNKEL (reference sequence). The CDR3 bases are TGTGCCAGCAGCCCCCCGTGGGGTCGAGGCTACGAGCAGTACTTC. This codes for CASSPPWGRGYEQYF.

The table lists this clonotype with many counts. The J gene is TRBJ2-7, the V gene TRBV7-9, with D possibly matching TRBD1 (6 bases). CDR3 size: 14 residues. CDR1 is SEHNR, CDR2 FQNEAQ, per germline (reference sequence). V was shortened by 3 bases and J by 6 bases, with 15 bases between the two germline ends. The DNA for the CDR3 is TGTGCCAGCAGCTTGGGAAGGGGGTTTGGCGAGCAGTACTTC. The encoded protein is CASSLGRGFGEQYF.

V is TRBV4-3 and J is TRBJ1-2, with a tentative D call TRBD1 (5 bases). The CDR3 extends over 15 amino acids. Germline V lookup: CDR1 LGHNA, CDR2 YSLEER. The V and J ends lost 0 bases and 3 bases respectively, with 11 bases between them. CDR3 sequence (DNA): TGCGCCAGCAGCCAAGAAGTGGGGCTTTACTATGGCTACACCTTC. Protein: CASSQEVGLYYGYTF.

This clonotype was counted ten times or more. This chain uses TRBV2 with TRBJ1-1; 9 positions match TRBD1. Germline lookup yields CDR1 SNHLY and CDR2 FYNNEI. The ends lost 0 bases at V and 4 bases at J; junction bases unmatched: 12. The CDR3 has 18 residues. CDR3: CASSEAPGQGEGRTEAFF. CDR3 in DNA: TGTGCCAGCAGTGAAGCCCCGGGACAGGGAGAAGGGCGCACTGAAGCTTTCTTT.

This clonotype has at least ten counts. The genes are TRBV4-2 and TRBJ2-7; D may be TRBD2 (6 bases). The CDR3 spans 17 residues. The germline V gene has CDR1 LGHNA and CDR2 YNFKEQ. Trimming pared 1 base from V and 5 bases from J, leaving 21 bases between. Written as DNA, the CDR3 is TGTGCCAGCAGCCAAGTCGTGGGAGGCCTGGTGAGGGACGAGCAGTACTTC. It encodes CASSQVVGGLVRDEQYF.

This clonotype was counted between two and nine times. This chain joins TRBV9 and TRBJ2-7; the match to TRBD2 covers 14 bases. CDR1 and CDR2 (germline): SGDLS, YYNGEE. The CDR3 is made up of 19 amino acids. Trimming at V came to 4 bases and at J to 0 bases, leaving 12 bases not matched to a gene. The CDR3 reads CASSPHPGTSGGSSYEQYF. As DNA, the CDR3 is TGTGCCAGCAGCCCCCACCCCGGGACTAGCGGGGGTAGCTCCTACGAGCAGTACTTC.

This clonotype was seen at least ten times. The CDR3 bases are TGTGCCAGCAGTCCGGACTCCCTGGGGGTCACTGAAGCTTTCTTT. This gives the protein CASSPDSLGVTEAFF. This rearrangement joins TRBV6-1 to TRBJ1-1; the D gene is possibly TRBD1 (5 bases). V lost 5 bases, J lost 4 bases, and 17 bases lay in between. The CDR3 is made up of 15 amino acids. Germline values: CDR1 MNHNS, CDR2 SASEGT.